This T cell receptor (beta chain) was recorded in a study of post-analysis software for immune sequencing data. Findings of the study overall: Roughly five TRBV segments occurring more often in patients than controls included TRBV5-6, TRBV5-1 and TRBV20-1.

TCR beta cDNA libraries included unique molecular identifiers. Each CDR3 protein gets one entry after TCRdb re-called the PCR reads with MiXCR. The sample has more than 500,000 distinct CDR3 sequences, around 34% seen once. The CDR3 extends over 15 amino acids. V gave up 4 bases and J gave up 0 bases; unmatched junction bases: 6. Germline V gene data show CDR1 as SGDLS and CDR2 as YYNGEE. This clonotype was observed a few times. The antigen remains undetermined. Sequencing was carried out using blood. This chain links TRBV9 with TRBJ1-1; 7 bases line up with TRBD1. The receptor comes from a girl aged 2-17 years with multiple sclerosis. CDR3: CASSPLGQLNTEAFF. In DNA form, the CDR3 reads TGTGCCAGCAGCCCCTTGGGACAGTTGAACACTGAAGCTTTCTTT.